This T cell receptor beta chain was documented in a study of TIL therapy for anti-PD-1-resistant metastatic lung cancer. The immunoSEQ assay was v3. Repertoires were generated with immunoSEQ multiplex PCR, while TCRdb's copy carries only in-frame clones and drops some. The sample lists about 50,000 clones, 79% occurring once. V dropped 6 bases and J dropped 4 bases, with 19 bases sitting between them. Germline CDR1 and CDR2: SNHLY and FYNNEI. This CDR3 is built from 16 residues. Documented time point: pre-treatment sample, taken before nivolumab and TIL therapy. The sample consisted of blood, taken at baseline. The V gene is TRBV2, the J gene TRBJ1-5; TRBD1 might be the D (5 bases). This TCR was sampled from a woman aged 30 to 85 with non-small cell lung cancer. The CDR3 coding sequence is TGTGCCAGCAGGGGGGGGACGGGCTTAGGGAATCAGCCCCAGCATTTT. This codes for CASRGGTGLGNQPQHF. The full variable domain, in which reference TRBV2 and TRBJ1-5 provide the parts outside the CDR3, is EPEVTQTPSHQVTQMGQEVILRCVPISNHLYFYWYRQILGQKVEFLVSFYNNEISEKSEIFDDQFSVERPDGSNFTLKIRSTKLEDSAMYFCASRGGTGLGNQPQHFGDGTRLSIL.